This TCR beta chain was sequenced for a study of CD8 T cells in Susac syndrome (dated by TCRdb to between 2018 and 2021). Regarding the study in general: The study used repertoire sequencing to test whether antigen drove CD8+ T cell activation and differentiation in Susac syndrome. Clonality of the CD8+ T cell repertoire was compared between more than 10 healthy donors, roughly 14 Susac syndrome patients and fewer than 16 multiple sclerosis patients.

Comments on this clonotype: The antigen this receptor binds is unknown. The input lacks base qualities; no much larger clone sits a single base away.

RNA was extracted using the RNeasy kit, and about 0.45 to 1 microgram was reverse transcribed with random hexamers. TCR beta CDR3 regions were amplified with the immunoSEQ multiplex PCR assay covering 54 Vbeta and 13 Jbeta segments. PCR amplification bias was corrected by using a synthetic template baseline for primer optimization and computational correction. On the authors' methods: Only productive sequences were kept, with reads annotated to V, D and J genes according to IMGT and analyzed in immunoSEQ Analyzer. To calculate clonality, Shannon entropy was normalized by log2 of the number of productive unique sequences and then subtracted from one. For each patient and control, public and private clones were evaluated among the 100 most prevalent clones. Susac-specific clones were defined as absent from healthy and MS cohorts, 850 to 1,300 published viral clones and other ImmuneACCESS disease sequences. TCRdb took the public reads, trimmed them with fastp at Q25, ran MiXCR for clone calling and kept in-frame beta chains. Each entry is one CDR3 protein sequence, shown with its most common DNA and genes. The V and J calls reflect TCRdb's pipeline rather than the authors' work. This sample gives around 300,000 distinct CDR3 sequences in total; about 88% of them show up just once. The top ten hold 0.18% of the sample.

High-throughput TCR beta sequencing profiled peripheral blood CD8+ and CD4+ T cells from healthy donors, Susac syndrome patients and multiple sclerosis patients. The multiple sclerosis controls were treatment-naive patients who had stable or active relapsing-remitting disease and met the revised McDonald criteria. Bulk CD8+ and CD4+ T cells were purified magnetically by negative isolation, whereas CD8+ TEMRA cells were enriched by FACS. Blood was drawn into EDTA tubes, processed within 24 hours, and PBMCs were isolated by density gradient centrifugation. PBMCs intended for TCR sequencing were frozen in liquid nitrogen and were later thawed in a 37 degrees C water bath. Purity of sorted or isolated CD4+, CD8+ and CD8+ TEMRA cells was at least 90%. The full study reports these points: The number of individuals in the TCR sequencing and HLA analysis was recognized as being relatively small.

Sequenced material: CD8+ T cells from PBMCs. The receptor was derived from a human donor with multiple sclerosis.

CDR3 sequence: CASGLVPIGHEQFF. In nucleotide form, the sequence is TGTGCTAGTGGTTTGGTCCCGATCGGTCATGAGCAGTTCTTC. Rearrangement joined TRBV12-5 to TRBJ2-1, with the D gene call left open. The CDR3, from cysteine to phenylalanine, totals 14 residues. Kept here is only the CDR3 DNA, which spans 42 bases and is read in frame from base 1. A distance of 11 bases separates the germline ends of V and J, which lose 0 bases and 8 bases respectively. Sequences LGHNT (CDR1) and FRNRAP (CDR2) are obtained from the germline V gene.